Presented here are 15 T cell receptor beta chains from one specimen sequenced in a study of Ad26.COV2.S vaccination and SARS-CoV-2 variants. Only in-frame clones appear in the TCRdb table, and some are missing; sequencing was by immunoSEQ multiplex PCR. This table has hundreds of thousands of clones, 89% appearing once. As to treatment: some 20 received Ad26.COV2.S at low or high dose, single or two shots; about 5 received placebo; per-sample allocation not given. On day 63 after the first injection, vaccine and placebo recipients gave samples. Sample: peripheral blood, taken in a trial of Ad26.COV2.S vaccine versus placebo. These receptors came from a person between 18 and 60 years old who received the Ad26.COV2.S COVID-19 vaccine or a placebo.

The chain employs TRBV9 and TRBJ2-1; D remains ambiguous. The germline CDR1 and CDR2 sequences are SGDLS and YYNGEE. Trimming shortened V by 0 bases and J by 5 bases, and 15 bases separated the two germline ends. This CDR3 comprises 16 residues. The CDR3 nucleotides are TGTGCCAGCAGCGTAGGGTGGAGAGCGCCTCACAATGAGCAGTTCTTC. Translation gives CASSVGWRAPHNEQFF. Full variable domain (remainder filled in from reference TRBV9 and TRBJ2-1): DSGVTQTPKHLITATGQRVTLRCSPRSGDLSVYWYQQSLDQGLQFLIQYYNGEERAKGNILERFSAQQFPDLHSELNLSSLELGDSALYFCASSVGWRAPHNEQFFGPGTRLTVL.

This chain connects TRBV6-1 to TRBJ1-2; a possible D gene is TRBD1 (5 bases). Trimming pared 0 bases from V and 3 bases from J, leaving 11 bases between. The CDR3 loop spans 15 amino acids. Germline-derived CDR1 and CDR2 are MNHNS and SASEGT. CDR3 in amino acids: CASSEAGARYYGYTF. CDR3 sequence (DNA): TGTGCCAGCAGTGAAGCCGGGGCGCGGTACTATGGCTACACCTTC.

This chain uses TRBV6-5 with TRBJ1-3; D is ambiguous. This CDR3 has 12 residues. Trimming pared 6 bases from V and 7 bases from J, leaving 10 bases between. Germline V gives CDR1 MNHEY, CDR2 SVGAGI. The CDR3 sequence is CASSRSGNTIYF. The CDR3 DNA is TGTGCCAGCAGCAGGTCGGGGAACACCATATATTTT.

CDR3 nucleotides: TGTGCCAGTTCCGCACCTCATGAAAAACTGTTTTTT. Translated: CASSAPHEKLFF. The V gene is TRBV11-2, the J gene TRBJ1-4; D is undetermined. The V gene lost 9 bases and the J gene lost 6 bases, with 11 bases spanning the gap. In germline, CDR1 is SGHAT, CDR2 FQNNGV. The CDR3 spans 12 residues.

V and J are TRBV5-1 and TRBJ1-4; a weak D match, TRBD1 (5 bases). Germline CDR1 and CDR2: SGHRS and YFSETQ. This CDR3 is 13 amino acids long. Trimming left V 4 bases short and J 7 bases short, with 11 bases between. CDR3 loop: CASSPVGGEKLFF. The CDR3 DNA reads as TGCGCCAGCAGCCCGGTGGGGGGTGAAAAACTGTTTTTT.

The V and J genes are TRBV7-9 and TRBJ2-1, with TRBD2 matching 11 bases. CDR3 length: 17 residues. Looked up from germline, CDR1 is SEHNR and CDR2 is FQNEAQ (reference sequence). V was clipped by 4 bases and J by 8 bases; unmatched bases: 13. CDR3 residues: CASSSWGSGGADDEQFF. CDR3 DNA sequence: TGTGCCAGCAGCTCCTGGGGTAGCGGGGGGGCCGATGATGAGCAGTTCTTC.

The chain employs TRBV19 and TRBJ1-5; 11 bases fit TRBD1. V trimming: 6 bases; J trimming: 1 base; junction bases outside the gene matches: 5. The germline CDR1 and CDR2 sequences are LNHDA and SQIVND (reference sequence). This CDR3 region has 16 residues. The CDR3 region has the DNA TGTGCCAGTAGCAGGGGACAGGGGGTAAGCAATCAGCCCCAGCATTTT. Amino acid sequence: CASSRGQGVSNQPQHF.

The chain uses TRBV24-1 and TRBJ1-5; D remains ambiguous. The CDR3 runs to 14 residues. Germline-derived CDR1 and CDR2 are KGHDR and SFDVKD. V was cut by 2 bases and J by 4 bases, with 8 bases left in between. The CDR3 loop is CATSDWAANQPQHF. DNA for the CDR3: TGTGCCACCAGTGATTGGGCAGCTAATCAGCCCCAGCATTTT.

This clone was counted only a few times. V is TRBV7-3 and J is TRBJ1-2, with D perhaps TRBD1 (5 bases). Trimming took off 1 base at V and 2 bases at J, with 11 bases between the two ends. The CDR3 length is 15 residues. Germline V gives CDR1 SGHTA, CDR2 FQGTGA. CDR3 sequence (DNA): TGTGCCAGCAGCTTAAATTCGGCAGGGAACTATGGCTACACCTTC. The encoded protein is CASSLNSAGNYGYTF. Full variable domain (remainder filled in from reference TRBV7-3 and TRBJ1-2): GAGVSQTPSNKVTEKGKYVELRCDPISGHTALYWYRQSLGQGPEFLIYFQGTGAADDSGLPNDRFFAVRPEGSVSTLKIQRTERGDSAVYLCASSLNSAGNYGYTFGSGTRLTVV.

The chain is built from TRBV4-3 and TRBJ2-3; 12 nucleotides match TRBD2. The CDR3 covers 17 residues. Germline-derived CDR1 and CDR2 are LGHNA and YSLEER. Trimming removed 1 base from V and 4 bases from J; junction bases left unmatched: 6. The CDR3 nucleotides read TGCGCCAGCAGCCAAGCCCCTAGCGGGAGGGGGGCAGATACGCAGTATTTT. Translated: CASSQAPSGRGADTQYF.

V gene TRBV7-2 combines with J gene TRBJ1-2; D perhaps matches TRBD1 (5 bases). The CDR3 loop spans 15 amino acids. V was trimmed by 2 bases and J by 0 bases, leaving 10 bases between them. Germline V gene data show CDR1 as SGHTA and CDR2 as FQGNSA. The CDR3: CASSLWQGTNYGYTF. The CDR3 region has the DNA TGTGCCAGCAGCTTATGGCAGGGAACTAACTATGGCTACACCTTC.

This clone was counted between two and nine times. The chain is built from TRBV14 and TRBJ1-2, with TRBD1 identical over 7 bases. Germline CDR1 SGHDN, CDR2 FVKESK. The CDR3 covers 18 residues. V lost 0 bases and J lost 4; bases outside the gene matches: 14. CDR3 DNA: TGTGCCAGCAGCCAAGATCGGCGGGGGACAGTTCCCCTCTATGGCTACACCTTC. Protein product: CASSQDRRGTVPLYGYTF. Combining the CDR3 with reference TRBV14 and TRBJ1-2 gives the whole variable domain EAGVTQFPSHSVIEKGQTVTLRCDPISGHDNLYWYRRVMGKEIKFLLHFVKESKQDESGMPNNRFLAERTGGTYSTLKVQPAELEDSGVYFCASSQDRRGTVPLYGYTFGSGTRLTVV.

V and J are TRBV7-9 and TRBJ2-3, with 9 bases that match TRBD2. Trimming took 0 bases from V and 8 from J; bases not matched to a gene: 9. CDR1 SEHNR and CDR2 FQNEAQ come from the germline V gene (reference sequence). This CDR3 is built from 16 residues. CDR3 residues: CASSLALAGSPSTQYF. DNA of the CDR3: TGTGCCAGCAGCTTAGCGCTAGCGGGGAGCCCTTCTACGCAGTATTTT.

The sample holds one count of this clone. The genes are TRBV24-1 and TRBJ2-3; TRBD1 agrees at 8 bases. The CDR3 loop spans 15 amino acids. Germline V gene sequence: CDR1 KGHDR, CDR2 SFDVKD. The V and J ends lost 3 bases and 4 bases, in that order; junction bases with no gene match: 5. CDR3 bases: TGTGCCACCAGTGATGTTGGACAGGGTTCAGATACGCAGTATTTT. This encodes CATSDVGQGSDTQYF.

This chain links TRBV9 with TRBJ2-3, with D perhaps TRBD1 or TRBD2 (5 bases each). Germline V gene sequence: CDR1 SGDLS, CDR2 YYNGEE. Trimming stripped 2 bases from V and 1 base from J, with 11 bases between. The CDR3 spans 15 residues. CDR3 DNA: TGTGCCAGCAGCGTTCGAGGGGTTGGCACAGATACGCAGTATTTT. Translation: CASSVRGVGTDTQYF.